This T cell receptor (beta chain) was profiled in a study of OX40 agonist ivuxolimab in advanced cancers. Assay: immunoSEQ multiplex PCR; the TCRdb copy retains only in-frame clones and omits some. The sample has just over 90,000 clones, under 95% seen once; the top ten hold 0.81%. The CDR3 contains 15 residues. Germline V gene sequence: CDR1 SGHDT, CDR2 YYEEEE. Deletions cut 7 bases from V and 4 bases from J, with 17 bases between. Sequenced material: CD4+ or CD8+ T cells sorted from blood, taken in a trial of the OX40 agonist ivuxolimab. The clonotype comes from an adult with an advanced solid tumor such as melanoma, head and neck, liver or kidney cancer. The rearrangement joins TRBV5-6 to TRBJ2-2; D gene uncertain. In DNA, the CDR3 is TGTGCCAGCTCCTGGGAAGGTCGGGCCACCGGGGAGCTGTTTTTT. This sequence encodes CASSWEGRATGELFF.